This entry features one TCR beta chain sequence. As handled by the study authors: Reference gene primer amplification gave estimated nucleated cell counts. The assay was immunoSEQ multiplex PCR, and TCRdb's table has in-frame clones only and misses some. The DNA was the basis for D and trimming; V, J and clone size are from that table. The sample carries about 360,000 clones, around nine tenths recorded once. The data were taken from a study of blood T cell repertoires in COVID-19. Study in general: From T cells, B-cell-depleted T cells, or PBMCs came the material, which was cDNA or gDNA.

The CDR3 has 16 amino acids. Germline V gives CDR1 LNHNV, CDR2 YYDKDF (reference sequence). J lost 2 bases, V lost 3 bases, and 6 bases had no gene match. The rearrangement uses TRBV15 and TRBJ2-5, with 10 bases that match TRBD1. The source of this sequence is a human donor in a cohort sampled during active COVID-19. Sequencing used peripheral blood. The CDR3 bases are TGTGCCACCAGCAGGGGGACAGGGGACGGGCAAGAGACCCAGTACTTC. It is translated as CATSRGTGDGQETQYF. Supplemented by reference TRBV15 and TRBJ2-5, the full variable domain reads DAMVIQNPRYQVTQFGKPVTLSCSQTLNHNVMYWYQQKSSQAPKLLFHYYDKDFNNEADTPDNFQSRRPNTSFCFLDIRSPGLGDTAMYLCATSRGTGDGQETQYFGPGTRLLVL.